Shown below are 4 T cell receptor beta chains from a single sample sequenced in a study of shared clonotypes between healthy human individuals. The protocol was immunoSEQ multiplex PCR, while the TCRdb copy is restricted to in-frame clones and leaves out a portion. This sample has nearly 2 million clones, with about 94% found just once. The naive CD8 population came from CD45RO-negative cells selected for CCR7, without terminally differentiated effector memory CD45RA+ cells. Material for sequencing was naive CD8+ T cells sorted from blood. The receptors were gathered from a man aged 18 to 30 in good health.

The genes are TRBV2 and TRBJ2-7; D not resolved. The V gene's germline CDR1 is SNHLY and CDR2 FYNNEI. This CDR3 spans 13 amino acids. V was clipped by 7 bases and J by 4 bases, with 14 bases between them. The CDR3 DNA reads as TGTGCCAGCACCTTGGGATTACAATACGAGCAGTACTTC. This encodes CASTLGLQYEQYF.

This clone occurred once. The DNA of the CDR3 is TGTGCCAGCAGCCCGGAACCGGGACACGGTTTTGAATATAATTCACCCCTCCACTTT. This sequence encodes CASSPEPGHGFEYNSPLHF. The J gene is TRBJ1-6, the V gene TRBV5-4, with a weak D call TRBD1 (6 bases). The CDR3 length is 19 residues. Trimming took 4 bases from V and 4 from J, leaving 24 bases between them. Germline CDR1 and CDR2: SGHNT and YYREEE (reference sequence).

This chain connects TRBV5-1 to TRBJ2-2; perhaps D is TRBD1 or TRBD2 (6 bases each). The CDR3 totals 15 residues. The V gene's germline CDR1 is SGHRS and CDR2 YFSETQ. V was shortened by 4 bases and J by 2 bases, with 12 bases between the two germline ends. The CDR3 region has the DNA TGCGCCAGCAGCGGAAAGGGGGGAAACACCGGGGAGCTGTTTTTT. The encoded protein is CASSGKGGNTGELFF.

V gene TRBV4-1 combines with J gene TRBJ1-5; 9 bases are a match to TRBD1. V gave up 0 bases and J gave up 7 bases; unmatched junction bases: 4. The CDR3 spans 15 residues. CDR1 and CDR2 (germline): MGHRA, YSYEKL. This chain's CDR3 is CASSQETGGLQPQHF. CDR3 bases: TGCGCCAGCAGCCAAGAAACAGGGGGCTTGCAGCCCCAGCATTTT.